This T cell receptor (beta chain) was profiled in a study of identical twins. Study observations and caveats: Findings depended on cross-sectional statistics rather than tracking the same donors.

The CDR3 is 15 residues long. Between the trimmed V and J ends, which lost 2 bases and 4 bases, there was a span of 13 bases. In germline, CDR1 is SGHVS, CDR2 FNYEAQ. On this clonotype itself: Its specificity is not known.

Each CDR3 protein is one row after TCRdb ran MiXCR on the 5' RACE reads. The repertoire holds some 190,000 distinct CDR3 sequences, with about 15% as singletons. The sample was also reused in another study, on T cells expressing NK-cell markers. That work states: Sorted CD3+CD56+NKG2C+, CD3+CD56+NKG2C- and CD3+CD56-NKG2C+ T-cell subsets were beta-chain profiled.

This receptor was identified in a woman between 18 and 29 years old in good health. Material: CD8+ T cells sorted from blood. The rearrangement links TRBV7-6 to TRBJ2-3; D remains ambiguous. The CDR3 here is CASSLTTYRPDTQYF. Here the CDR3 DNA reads TGTGCCAGCAGCTTAACCACCTATAGGCCAGATACGCAGTATTTT.